This is a list of T cell receptor beta chains from one sample in a study of post-analysis software for immune sequencing data. TCRdb re-called the PCR reads through MiXCR, storing one row per CDR3 protein. The table includes 180,000 or so distinct CDR3 sequences, around 30% detected once. Material: blood. The receptors derive from a girl aged 2 to 17 with multiple sclerosis. The CDR3 runs from the conserved cysteine through the conserved F or W. D genes are given only for firm matches. Clone sizes are given selectively: once, few, many, or a class where the clone is expanded.

>TRBJ2-1|once|NA|TRBV5-1
CAGSPHQIPGSNEQFF
TGCGCCGGCAGCCCCCACCAGATCCCCGGGTCGAATGAGCAGTTCTTC
>TRBJ1-3|NA|TRBD1|TRBV29-1
CSALDRRGSSGNTIYF
TGCAGCGCGTTGGACAGGAGGGGCTCCTCTGGAAACACCATATATTTT
>TRBJ2-4|once|NA|TRBV4-1
CASSQEGPQYF
TGCGCCAGCAGCCAAGAAGGGCCTCAGTACTTC
>TRBJ2-7|few|TRBD1|TRBV7-9
CASTSGDRASYEQYF
TGTGCCAGCACCTCCGGGGACAGGGCGTCCTACGAGCAGTACTTC
>TRBJ1-2|few|TRBD1|TRBV5-1
CASSLGTGASYGYTF
TGCGCCAGCAGCTTGGGGACAGGAGCCAGCTATGGCTACACCTTC
>TRBJ2-7|NA|NA|TRBV7-9
CASSLGVGSEQYF
TGTGCCAGCAGCTTAGGGGTCGGGAGTGAGCAGTACTTC
>TRBJ2-7|few|NA|TRBV24-1
CAAPTANYEQYF
TGTGCCGCCCCGACAGCTAACTACGAGCAGTACTTC
>TRBJ2-2|NA|NA|TRBV6-5
CASSYQRTGERFF
TGTGCCAGCAGTTATCAACGTACCGGGGAGCGGTTTTTT
>TRBJ2-7|few|NA|TRBV5-1
CASSPGTVGSYEQYF
TGCGCCAGCAGCCCTGGGACTGTCGGCTCCTACGAGCAGTACTTC
>TRBJ2-1|many|NA|TRBV12-3/TRBV12-4
CASSLGRRRYNEQFF
TGTGCCAGCAGTTTAGGGAGACGGCGCTACAATGAGCAGTTCTTC
>TRBJ2-2|NA|TRBD1|TRBV29-1
CSVEGTGGAGNTGELFF
TGCAGCGTTGAAGGGACAGGGGGCGCAGGGAACACCGGGGAGCTGTTTTTT
>TRBJ1-3|few|NA|TRBV29-1
CSVEESLSGNTIYF
TGCAGCGTTGAAGAAAGCCTCTCTGGAAACACCATATATTTT
>TRBJ2-5|many|TRBD1|TRBV12-3/TRBV12-4
CASTQGDQETQYF
TGTGCCAGCACCCAGGGGGACCAAGAGACCCAGTACTTC
>TRBJ1-5|NA|NA|TRBV18
CASSPPSFNQPRHF
TGTGCCAGCTCACCACCGAGCTTCAATCAGCCCCGGCATTTT
>TRBJ2-1|many|NA|TRBV7-9
CASSPAEEQFF
TGTGCCAGCAGCCCCGCAGAGGAGCAGTTCTTC
>TRBJ2-2|NA|NA|TRBV7-8
CASSPDRNTGELFF
TGTGCCAGCAGCCCGGACAGGAACACCGGGGAGCTGTTTTTT
>TRBJ2-5|NA|NA|TRBV6-6
CASSYSAASQGSETQYF
TGTGCCAGCAGTTACTCAGCGGCCAGCCAGGGGAGCGAGACCCAGTACTTC
>TRBJ2-1|many|TRBD1|TRBV4-1
CASRRTGANEQFF
TGCGCCAGCAGGAGGACAGGGGCCAATGAGCAGTTCTTC
>TRBJ2-1|many|NA|TRBV28
CASSLTKTSYNEQFF
TGTGCCAGCAGTTTAACGAAGACGTCCTACAATGAGCAGTTCTTC
>TRBJ1-1|few|NA|TRBV6-5
CASSSPRGRDTEAFF
TGTGCCAGCAGTTCCCCGCGAGGGAGGGACACTGAAGCTTTCTTT
>TRBJ1-5|NA|TRBD1|TRBV6-1
CASSEIRSGTGDWQPQHF
TGTGCCAGCAGTGAAATAAGGTCGGGGACAGGGGATTGGCAGCCCCAGCATTTT
>TRBJ1-2|NA|TRBD1|TRBV30
CAWSGRGIGGYTF
TGTGCCTGGAGTGGCAGGGGGATCGGTGGCTACACCTTC
>TRBJ2-2|NA|TRBD1|TRBV10-3
CAIKGTASAGELFF
TGTGCCATCAAGGGGACAGCGAGCGCCGGGGAGCTGTTTTTT
>TRBJ2-1|many|NA|TRBV4-2
CASSQGRVEGNEQFF
TGTGCCAGCAGCCAAGGAAGGGTCGAGGGCAATGAGCAGTTCTTC
>TRBJ2-1|many|NA|TRBV25-1
CASSELASANNEQFF
TGTGCCAGCAGTGAATTGGCTAGCGCCAACAATGAGCAGTTCTTC
>TRBJ2-7|NA|TRBD1|TRBV7-6
CASSLEGQGPYEQYF
TGTGCCAGCAGCTTAGAGGGACAGGGACCCTACGAGCAGTACTTC
>TRBJ1-2|NA|TRBD1|TRBV12-3/TRBV12-4
CASSSGTGVDGYTF
TGTGCCAGCAGTTCCGGGACAGGGGTGGATGGCTACACCTTC
>TRBJ1-1|NA|TRBD1|TRBV12-3/TRBV12-4
CASSSGQVNTEAFF
TGTGCCAGCAGTTCCGGACAGGTGAACACTGAAGCTTTCTTT
>TRBJ2-6|NA|TRBD1|TRBV5-1
CASSLSGTGSPGANVLTF
TGCGCCAGCAGCTTGAGCGGGACAGGGTCCCCTGGGGCCAACGTCCTGACTTTC
>TRBJ2-3|many|TRBD1|TRBV10-3
CAIAMGTGADTQYF
TGTGCCATCGCCATGGGGACAGGCGCAGATACGCAGTATTTT
>TRBJ2-7|NA|NA|TRBV14
CASSQDPEDIYEQYF
TGTGCCAGCAGCCAAGATCCGGAGGACATTTACGAGCAGTACTTC
>TRBJ2-1|NA|TRBD2|TRBV29-1
CSVPGLEPNEQFF
TGCAGCGTACCGGGACTAGAACCCAATGAGCAGTTCTTC
>TRBJ2-5|NA|NA|TRBV29-1
CSVEGGPRETQYF
TGCAGCGTTGAAGGGGGCCCCCGGGAGACCCAGTACTTC
>TRBJ1-6|NA|NA|TRBV28
CASRDRPGPNSPLHF
TGTGCCAGCAGGGACCGTCCCGGGCCAAATTCACCCCTCCACTTT
>TRBJ2-7|many|TRBD2|TRBV5-1
CASSLASAGASYEQYF
TGCGCCAGCAGCTTGGCCTCGGCGGGAGCTTCCTACGAGCAGTACTTC
>TRBJ2-7|few|TRBD1|TRBV30
CAWSPDRGLDYEQYF
TGTGCCTGGAGTCCAGACAGGGGGCTAGACTACGAGCAGTACTTC
>TRBJ2-5|few|NA|TRBV21-1
CASSKGLPGRPNARTQYF
TGTGCCAGCAGCAAAGGTCTGCCGGGGCGGCCCAACGCGAGGACCCAGTACTTC
>TRBJ2-2|NA|NA|TRBV12-3/TRBV12-4
CASNLGHYTGELFF
TGTGCCAGCAACCTGGGTCATTACACCGGGGAGCTGTTTTTT
>TRBJ2-5|many|NA|TRBV7-9
CASRQYDDLGETQYF
TGTGCCAGCAGACAATACGACGACCTAGGGGAGACCCAGTACTTC
>TRBJ1-1|few|NA|TRBV5-1
CASSVGRTNTEAFF
TGCGCCAGCAGCGTGGGACGGACCAACACTGAAGCTTTCTTT
>TRBJ2-3|NA|NA|TRBV20-1
CSATGHFSTDTQYF
TGCAGCGCTACGGGACACTTTAGCACAGATACGCAGTATTTT
>TRBJ1-1|NA|TRBD1|TRBV12-3/TRBV12-4
CASTPGTGHTEAFF
TGTGCCAGCACCCCGGGGACAGGTCACACTGAAGCTTTCTTT
>TRBJ1-3|NA|NA|TRBV7-9
CASSLAWGSGNTIYF
TGTGCCAGCAGCTTAGCCTGGGGCTCTGGAAACACCATATATTTT
>TRBJ1-2|NA|NA|TRBV29-1
CSVRGANDYGYTF
TGCAGCGTTCGAGGGGCTAATGACTATGGCTACACCTTC
>TRBJ1-1|few|NA|TRBV2
CASSLGRSTEAFF
TGTGCCAGCAGTCTGGGGAGGAGCACTGAAGCTTTCTTT
>TRBJ2-5|NA|NA|TRBV3-1
CASSQEGRKEETQYF
TGTGCCAGCAGCCAAGAAGGCCGGAAAGAAGAGACCCAGTACTTC
>TRBJ1-2|NA|NA|TRBV7-9
CASRGPDYGYTF
TGTGCCAGCAGAGGACCCGACTATGGCTACACCTTC
>TRBJ2-3|NA|NA|TRBV20-1
CSAYRGYRTDTQYF
TGCAGTGCGTACCGTGGCTACCGCACAGATACGCAGTATTTT
>TRBJ1-2|NA|NA|TRBV7-2
CASSSLQGCYGYTF
TGTGCCAGCAGCTCTCTCCAGGGATGCTATGGCTACACCTTC
>TRBJ1-5|few|NA|TRBV28
CASSLSNPNQPQHF
TGTGCCAGCAGTTTATCCAATCCCAATCAGCCCCAGCATTTT
>TRBJ2-5|NA|TRBD2|TRBV25-1
CAANGLAGGFETQYF
TGTGCCGCGAATGGACTAGCGGGGGGTTTTGAGACCCAGTACTTC
>TRBJ2-1|many|TRBD2|TRBV6-4
CASSDGGGNNEQFF
TGTGCCAGCAGTGACGGCGGGGGGAACAATGAGCAGTTCTTC
>TRBJ1-1|NA|TRBD1|TRBV12-3/TRBV12-4
CASREQGTEAFF
TGTGCCAGCAGGGAACAGGGGACTGAAGCTTTCTTT
>TRBJ1-5|NA|NA|TRBV7-2
CASSPGRGALSNQPQHF
TGTGCCAGCAGCCCCGGTCGGGGGGCCCTAAGCAATCAGCCCCAGCATTTT
>TRBJ2-3|many|TRBD2|TRBV29-1
CSVGLAEGGPDTQYF
TGCAGCGTTGGACTAGCGGAGGGAGGCCCAGATACGCAGTATTTT